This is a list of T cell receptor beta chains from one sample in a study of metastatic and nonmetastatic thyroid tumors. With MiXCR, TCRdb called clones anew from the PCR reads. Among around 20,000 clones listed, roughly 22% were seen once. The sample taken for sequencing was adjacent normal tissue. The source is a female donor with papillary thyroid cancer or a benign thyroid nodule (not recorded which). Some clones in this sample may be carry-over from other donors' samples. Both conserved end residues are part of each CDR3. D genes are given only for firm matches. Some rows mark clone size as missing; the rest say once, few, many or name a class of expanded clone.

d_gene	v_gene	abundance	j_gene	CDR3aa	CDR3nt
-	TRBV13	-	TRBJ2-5	CASSSETGGETQYF	TGTGCCAGCAGCTCCGAAACAGGTGGGGAGACCCAGTACTTC
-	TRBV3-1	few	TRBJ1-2	CASSQDPPEKYGYTF	TGTGCCAGCAGCCAAGATCCCCCAGAAAAATATGGCTACACCTTC
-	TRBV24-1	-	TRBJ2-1	CATSDRTGTEQFF	TGTGCCACCAGTGATCGAACAGGGACTGAGCAGTTCTTC
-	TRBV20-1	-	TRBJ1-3	CSARTTDSGNTIYF	TGCAGCGCTAGGACTACAGACTCTGGAAACACCATATATTTT
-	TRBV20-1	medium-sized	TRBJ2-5	CSARPLETQETQYF	TGCAGTGCTAGACCTCTAGAGACCCAAGAGACCCAGTACTTC
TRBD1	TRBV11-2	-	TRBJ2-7	CASSPPMTQGRPYEQYF	TGTGCCAGCAGCCCGCCCATGACACAGGGGCGGCCCTACGAGCAGTACTTC
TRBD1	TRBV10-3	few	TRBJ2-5	CAISDAGTGEETQYF	TGTGCCATCAGTGACGCCGGGACAGGGGAGGAGACCCAGTACTTC
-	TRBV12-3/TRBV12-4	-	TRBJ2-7	CASSKTGLTYEQYF	TGTGCCAGCAGCAAAACGGGACTCACGTACGAGCAGTACTTC
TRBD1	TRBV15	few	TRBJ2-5	CATSMPGQGSETQYF	TGTGCCACCAGCATGCCTGGACAGGGATCGGAGACCCAGTACTTC
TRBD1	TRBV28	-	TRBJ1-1	CASIPPQGGALVF	TGTGCCAGCATCCCTCCACAGGGGGGGGCGCTCGTCTTT
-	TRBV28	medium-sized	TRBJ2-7	CASILTSPPYEQYF	TGTGCCAGCATCCTCACTAGCCCTCCCTACGAGCAGTACTTC
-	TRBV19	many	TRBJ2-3	CASSLRDSGTDTQYF	TGTGCCAGTAGTCTCCGAGATAGCGGCACAGATACGCAGTATTTT
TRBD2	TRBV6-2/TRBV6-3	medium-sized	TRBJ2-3	CASSRPGGTQYF	TGTGCCAGCAGTCGGCCGGGGGGTACGCAGTATTTT
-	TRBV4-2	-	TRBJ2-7	CASSQGATGTAYEQYF	TGTGCCAGCAGCCAAGGTGCTACAGGAACTGCCTACGAGCAGTACTTC
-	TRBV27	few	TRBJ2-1	CASSFSRPADPLYNEQFF	TGTGCCAGCAGTTTTAGTAGACCGGCCGATCCCCTATACAATGAGCAGTTCTTC
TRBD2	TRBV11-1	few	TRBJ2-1	CASSFSGSSYNEQFF	TGTGCCAGCAGCTTCAGCGGGAGCTCCTACAATGAGCAGTTCTTC
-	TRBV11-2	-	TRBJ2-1	CASSSLRGLNEQFF	TGTGCCAGCAGCTCATTGCGGGGTTTAAATGAGCAGTTCTTC
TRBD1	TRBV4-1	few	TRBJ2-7	CASSLSPGQPYEQYF	TGCGCCAGCAGCCTCAGCCCGGGACAGCCCTACGAGCAGTACTTC
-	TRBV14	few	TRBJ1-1	CASSVQGNTEAFF	TGTGCCAGCAGCGTACAGGGAAACACTGAAGCTTTCTTT
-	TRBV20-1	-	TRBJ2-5	CSATSWPPAQETQYF	TGCAGTGCTACCTCCTGGCCCCCGGCGCAAGAGACCCAGTACTTC
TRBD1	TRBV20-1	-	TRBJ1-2	CSARTGGDYGYTF	TGCAGTGCTCGGACAGGGGGCGACTATGGCTACACCTTC
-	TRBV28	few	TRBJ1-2	CASSYHQINYGYTF	TGTGCCAGCAGTTACCATCAGATAAACTATGGCTACACCTTC
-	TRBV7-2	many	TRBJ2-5	CASSLVSTAQETQYF	TGTGCCAGCAGCTTAGTTAGTACAGCTCAAGAGACCCAGTACTTC
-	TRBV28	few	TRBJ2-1	CASSAGQLNNDQFF	TGTGCCAGCAGTGCGGGACAGCTGAACAATGATCAGTTCTTC
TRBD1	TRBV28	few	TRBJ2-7	CASSPTGAHEQYF	TGTGCCAGCAGCCCGACAGGGGCGCACGAGCAGTACTTC
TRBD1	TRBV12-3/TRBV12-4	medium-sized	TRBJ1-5	CASRRTGDSNQPQHF	TGTGCCAGCAGGCGGACAGGGGATAGCAATCAGCCCCAGCATTTT
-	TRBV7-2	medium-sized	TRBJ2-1	CASSLDSSYNEQFF	TGTGCCAGCAGCTTGGACAGCTCCTACAATGAGCAGTTCTTC
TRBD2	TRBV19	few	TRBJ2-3	CASSIDFRTSGSGDTQYF	TGTGCCAGTAGTATAGATTTCCGGACTAGCGGGAGCGGAGATACGCAGTATTTT
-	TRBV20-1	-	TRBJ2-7	CSAHQGVRDEQYF	TGCAGTGCCCATCAGGGTGTTAGGGACGAGCAGTACTTC
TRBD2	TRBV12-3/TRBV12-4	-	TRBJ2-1	CASSSISGGIDNEQFF	TGTGCCAGCAGTTCCATAAGCGGGGGCATCGACAATGAGCAGTTCTTC
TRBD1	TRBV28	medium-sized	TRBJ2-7	CASSSGQGSYEQYF	TGTGCCAGCAGTTCCGGACAGGGTTCGTACGAGCAGTACTTC
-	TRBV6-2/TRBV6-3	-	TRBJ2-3	CASSVRQWATDTKYF	TGTGCCAGCAGTGTACGACAGTGGGCCACAGATACGAAGTATTTT
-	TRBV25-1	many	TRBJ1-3	CASSAPYSGNTIYF	TGTGCCAGCAGTGCCCCCTACTCTGGAAACACCATATATTTT
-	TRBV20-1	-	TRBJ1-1	CSAQRQINTEAFF	TGCAGTGCGCAACGACAGATTAACACTGAAGCTTTCTTT
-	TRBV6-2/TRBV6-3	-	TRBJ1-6	CASSYGSPLHF	TGTGCCAGCAGTTACGGTTCACCCCTCCACTTT
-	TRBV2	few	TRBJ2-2	CASSYSGTGELFF	TGTGCCAGCAGTTACAGCGGCACCGGGGAGCTGTTTTTT
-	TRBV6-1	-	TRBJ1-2	CASKWGVGGYTF	TGTGCCAGCAAGTGGGGGGTAGGTGGCTACACCTTC
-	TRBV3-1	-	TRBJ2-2	CASSQVGNTGELFF	TGTGCCAGCAGCCAAGTTGGAAACACCGGGGAGCTGTTTTTT
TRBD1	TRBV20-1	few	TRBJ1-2	CSAGADRGPVRDYGYTF	TGCAGTGCTGGGGCAGACAGGGGGCCAGTCCGTGACTATGGCTACACCTTC
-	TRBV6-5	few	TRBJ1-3	CASSYSRTATSGNTIYF	TGTGCCAGCAGTTACTCAAGGACAGCCACCTCTGGAAACACCATATATTTT
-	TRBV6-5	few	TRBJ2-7	CASSYSSSVVYEQYF	TGTGCCAGCAGTTACTCTTCTAGCGTAGTCTACGAGCAGTACTTC
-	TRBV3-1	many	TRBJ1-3	CASSQGGDGDGGTIYF	TGTGCCAGCAGCCAAGGGGGTGACGGGGACGGAGGCACCATATATTTT